This TCR delta chain appears in the sequencing data of a study of Vδ1+ human thymocytes. Whole-study results and caveats: Thymic TRG and TRD repertoires appeared highly polyclonal, with Gaussian CDR3 length distributions.

Sequences come from RNA converted to cDNA by reverse transcription. Pooled V-gene forward primers with one constant-region reverse primer generated the CDR3 amplicons by multiplex PCR. TCRdb reanalyzed the multiplex PCR reads using CATT. There are approximately 58,000 delta-chain clones in the sample; over 13% occur only once, and 0.39% lies in the top ten. Germline CDR1 and CDR2: TSWWSYY and QGS. The CDR3 spans 17 residues. The V end lost 4 bases, the J end lost 4 bases, and 22 bases lay between the germline ends. In its sample, this clone was seen a few times. The target antigen is unknown. What was sequenced was Vdelta1+ gamma-delta thymocytes from the thymus. The subset here: FACS-sorted CD3+ TCRalphabeta- TCRVdelta1+ TCRVdelta2- thymocytes. The gene calls are TRDV1 and TRDJ1; D is uncertain. The receptor comes from a girl under two years old who had congenital heart surgery. The CDR3 bases are TGTGCTCTTGGGGGTCACGATGTCCGGGGCCCCCTCGATAAACTCATCTTT. Protein product: CALGGHDVRGPLDKLIF.